The next 9 T cell receptor beta chains were all read from a single sample in a study of regulatory T cells in long-lasting Graves disease. This sample's time point: newly diagnosed GD, antithyroid drugs for less than 3 months. Following extraction of RNA from PBMCs, that RNA was used to make the TCR library. HTBI primers from iRepertoire and Arm-PCR of CDR3 regions yielded the TCR beta libraries. TCRdb used MiXCR to reprocess the multiplex PCR reads, holding one entry per CDR3 protein. The sample includes about 620,000 distinct CDR3 sequences, less than 20% of them seen just once. This same sample was also part of a study on T cells in Graves' hyperthyroidism and ophthalmopathy.

The sample was peripheral blood mononuclear cells (PBMCs), taken at new diagnosis, from a patient treated with antithyroid drugs. These receptors came from a woman younger than 45 with Graves disease.

CDR3 protein: CSARHGGSYNSPLHF. Written as DNA, the CDR3 is TGCAGTGCCCGACATGGGGGCTCCTATAATTCACCCCTCCACTTT. The V and J genes are TRBV20-1 and TRBJ1-6; D might be TRBD1 (5 bases). The germline V and J ends were trimmed by 6 bases and 0 bases, with 12 bases remaining between them. Germline loops: CDR1 DFQATT, CDR2 SNEGSKA (reference sequence). The CDR3 consists of 15 residues.

In this sample, this clonotype turned up many times. The genes are TRBV20-1 and TRBJ2-1; TRBD2 matches 7 bases. V shed 6 bases, J shed 9 bases, and the junction held 11 bases outside the gene matches. Germline V gene lookup returns CDR1 DFQATT and CDR2 SNEGSKA (reference sequence). There are 13 residues in the CDR3. The CDR3 loop is CSADVYAGAEQFF. The CDR3 nucleotides read TGCAGTGCCGACGTGTACGCGGGAGCTGAGCAGTTCTTC.

This clonotype turned up a few times. In nucleotides, the CDR3 is TGTGCCAGCAGCCGTTCTGAGGGCTACACCTTC. The encoded protein is CASSRSEGYTF. This chain joins TRBV3-1 and TRBJ1-2; D call uncertain. Trimming removed 4 bases from V and 8 bases from J, with 8 bases in between. The CDR3 runs 11 residues. Germline CDR1 is LGHDT and CDR2 is YNNKEL (reference sequence).

This clonotype was found many times. The V gene is TRBV11-2, the J gene TRBJ2-1, with TRBD2 identical over 11 bases. The germline CDR1 and CDR2 sequences are SGHAT and FQNNGV. This CDR3 contains 15 residues. V shed 4 bases, J shed 7 bases, and the junction held 6 bases outside the gene matches. The CDR3 loop is CASSYRLAGKNEQFF. CDR3 coding DNA: TGTGCCAGCAGCTACCGACTAGCGGGAAAGAATGAGCAGTTCTTC.

J is TRBJ2-7 and V is TRBV29-1; D could derive from TRBD1 or TRBD2 (5 bases each). This CDR3 has 15 residues. The V gene's germline CDR1 is SQVTM and CDR2 ANQGSEA. Trimming left V 5 bases short and J 5 bases short, with 22 bases between. CDR3 amino acids: CSVLPDWGRFDEQYF. CDR3 DNA: TGCAGCGTTCTACCTGATTGGGGACGATTCGACGAGCAGTACTTC.

This clonotype was counted between two and nine times. This chain joins TRBV12-3 or TRBV12-4 and TRBJ1-5, with unresolved D. The CDR3 spans 15 residues. V was trimmed by 2 bases and J by 0 bases, leaving 8 bases between them. The CDR3: CASSLWGSSNQPQHF. Written as DNA, the CDR3 is TGTGCCAGCAGTTTATGGGGAAGTAGCAATCAGCCCCAGCATTTT.

In this sample, this clonotype turned up a few times. The J gene is TRBJ2-3, the V gene TRBV27; no firm D call. The CDR3 covers 14 residues. Between the trimmed V and J ends, which lost 5 bases and 4 bases, there was a span of 13 bases. CDR1 is MNHEY and CDR2 is SMNVEV in the germline V gene (reference sequence). CDR3: CASSPLSVPDTQYF. The CDR3 DNA is TGTGCCAGCAGTCCTTTGAGCGTACCAGATACGCAGTATTTT.

In this sample, this clonotype turned up a few times. The CDR3 region is CSAKEIGRGEQFF. The CDR3, as DNA: TGCAGTGCTAAGGAAATTGGGCGAGGTGAGCAGTTCTTC. The chain employs TRBV20-1 and TRBJ2-1; no clear D. Per germline, CDR1 DFQATT and CDR2 SNEGSKA (reference sequence). The V end lost 4 bases, the J end lost 9 bases, and 16 bases lay between the germline ends. The CDR3 loop spans 13 amino acids.

This chain uses TRBV24-1 with TRBJ2-3; TRBD1 or TRBD2 may be the D gene (5 bases each). V lost 3 bases and J 6 bases, leaving 12 bases between the germline ends. Germline V gene data show CDR1 as KGHDR and CDR2 as SFDVKD. The CDR3 loop spans 14 amino acids. CDR3 in DNA: TGTGCCACCAGTGATCGGGGCAGGGCGGATACGCAGTATTTT. Encoded protein: CATSDRGRADTQYF.